This T cell receptor beta chain was captured by sequencing in a study of Ad26.COV2.S vaccination and SARS-CoV-2 variants. Study information: Ad26.COV2.S was injected intramuscularly once or twice, 56 days apart.

Sequenced by immunoSEQ multiplex PCR; TCRdb stores in-frame clones only, minus some. This sample yields around 400,000 clones, of which around 90% are seen a single time; 9% to 15% belongs to the top ten. To note about this clone: Its cognate antigen is unknown.

The CDR3 length is 14 residues. Trimming removed 4 bases at V and 0 bases at J, with 9 bases between. The germline CDR1 and CDR2 sequences are MNHEY and SVGEGT. Documented treatment: about 20 received Ad26.COV2.S at low or high dose, single or two shots; 5 received placebo; per-sample allocation not given. The investigators took samples on day 63 after the first vaccine or placebo injection. Its platform was an Ad26 vector, and its expressed antigen was Wuhan-strain SARS-CoV-2 spike. Study-level results: Recipients of vaccine and of placebo showed similar breadth of their non-spike TCR repertoires. Spike-specific TCR breadth ran higher among vaccine recipients than placebo recipients.

The TCR originated in a person between 18 and 59 years old who received the Ad26.COV2.S COVID-19 vaccine or a placebo. The sequencing here drew on peripheral blood, taken in a trial of Ad26.COV2.S vaccine versus placebo. The rearrangement joins TRBV6-2 or TRBV6-3 to TRBJ1-1, with a weak D call TRBD1 (5 bases). The CDR3 nucleotides read TGTGCCAGCAGTTCAGGACACCTGAACACTGAAGCTTTCTTT. This encodes CASSSGHLNTEAFF.